The clone carrying this TCR beta chain was found once. This sample stems from a study of T cells in localized non-small cell lung cancer. CDR3 length: 16 residues. The J segment lost 6 bases and the V segment lost 1 base, leaving 11 bases of the junction unmatched. Germline CDR1 reads LGHNT; CDR2 reads FRNRAP. Data came from immunoSEQ multiplex PCR; TCRdb stores just in-frame clones and leaves some out. Counted here are around 24,000 clones, 75% to 90% occurring once; the ten biggest clones make up about a fifth. Sequencing used peripheral blood, obtained before any cancer treatment. This TCR came from a man aged 35 to 69 with stage I squamous cell lung carcinoma. The rearrangement joins TRBV12-5 to TRBJ2-7; 8 nucleotides align to TRBD1. Here the CDR3 DNA reads TGTGCTAGTGGTTTGGGAGGGACAGGCCCTACATTCGAGCAGTACTTC. It translates to CASGLGGTGPTFEQYF.